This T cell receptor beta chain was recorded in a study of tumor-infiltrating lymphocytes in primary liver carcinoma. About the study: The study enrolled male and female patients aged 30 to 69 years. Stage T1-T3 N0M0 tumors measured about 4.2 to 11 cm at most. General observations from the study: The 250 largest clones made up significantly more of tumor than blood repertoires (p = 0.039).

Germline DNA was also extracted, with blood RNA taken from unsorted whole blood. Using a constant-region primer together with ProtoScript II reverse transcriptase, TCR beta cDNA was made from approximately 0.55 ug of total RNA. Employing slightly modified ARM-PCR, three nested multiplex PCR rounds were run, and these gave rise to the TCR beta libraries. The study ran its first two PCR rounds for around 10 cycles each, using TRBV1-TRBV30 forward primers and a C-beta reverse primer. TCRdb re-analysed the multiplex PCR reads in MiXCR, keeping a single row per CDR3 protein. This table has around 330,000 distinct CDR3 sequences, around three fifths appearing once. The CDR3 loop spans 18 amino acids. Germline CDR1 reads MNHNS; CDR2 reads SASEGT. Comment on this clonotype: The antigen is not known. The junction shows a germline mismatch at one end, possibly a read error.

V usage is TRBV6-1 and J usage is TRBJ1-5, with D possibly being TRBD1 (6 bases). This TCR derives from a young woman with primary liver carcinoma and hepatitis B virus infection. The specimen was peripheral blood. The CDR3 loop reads CGSSEAFGGGGVSQPQHF. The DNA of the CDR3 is TGTGGCAGCAGTGAAGCCTTTGGCGGGGGGGGCGTCAGTCAGCCCCAGCATTTT.